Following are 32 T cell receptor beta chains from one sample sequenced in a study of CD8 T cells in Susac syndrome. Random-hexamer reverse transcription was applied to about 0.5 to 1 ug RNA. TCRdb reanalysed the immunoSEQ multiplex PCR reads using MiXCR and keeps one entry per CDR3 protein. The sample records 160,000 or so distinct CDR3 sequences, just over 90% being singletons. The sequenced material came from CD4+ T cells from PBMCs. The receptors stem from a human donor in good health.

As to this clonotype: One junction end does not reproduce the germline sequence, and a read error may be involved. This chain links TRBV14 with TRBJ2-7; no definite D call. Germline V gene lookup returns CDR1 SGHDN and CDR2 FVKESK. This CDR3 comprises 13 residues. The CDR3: CASSFSVTYEQYF. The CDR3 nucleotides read TGTGCCAGCAGCTTCAGCGTCACCTACGAGCAATACTTC.

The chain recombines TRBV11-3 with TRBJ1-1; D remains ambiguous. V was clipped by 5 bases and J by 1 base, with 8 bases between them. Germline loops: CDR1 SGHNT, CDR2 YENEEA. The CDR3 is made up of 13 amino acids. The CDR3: CASSINKNTEAFF. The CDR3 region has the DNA TGTGCCAGCAGCATCAACAAGAACACTGAAGCTTTCTTT.

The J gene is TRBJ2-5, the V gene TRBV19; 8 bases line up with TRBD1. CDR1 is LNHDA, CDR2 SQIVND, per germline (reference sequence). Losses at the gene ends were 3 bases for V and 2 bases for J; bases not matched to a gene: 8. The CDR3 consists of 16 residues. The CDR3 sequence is CASSIFPDRGQETQYF. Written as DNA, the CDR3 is TGTGCCAGTAGTATTTTCCCTGACAGGGGTCAAGAGACCCAGTACTTC.

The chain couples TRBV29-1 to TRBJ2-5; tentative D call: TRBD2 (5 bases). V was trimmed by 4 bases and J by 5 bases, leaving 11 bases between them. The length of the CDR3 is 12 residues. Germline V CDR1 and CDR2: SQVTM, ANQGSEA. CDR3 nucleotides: TGCAGCGTTGTTGAGGACTTGGAGACCCAGTACTTC. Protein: CSVVEDLETQYF.

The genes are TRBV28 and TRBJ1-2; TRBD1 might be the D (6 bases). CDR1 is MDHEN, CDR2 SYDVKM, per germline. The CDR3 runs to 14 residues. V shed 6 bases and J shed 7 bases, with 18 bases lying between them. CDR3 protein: CASSWGGQGGGYTF. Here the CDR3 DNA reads TGTGCCAGCAGCTGGGGGGGGCAGGGCGGTGGCTACACCTTC.

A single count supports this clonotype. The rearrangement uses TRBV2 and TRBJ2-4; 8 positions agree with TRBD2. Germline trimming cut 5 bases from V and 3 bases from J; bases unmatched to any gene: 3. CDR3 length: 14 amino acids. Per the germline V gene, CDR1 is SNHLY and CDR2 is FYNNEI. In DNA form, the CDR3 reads TGTGCCAGCAGTACTCTAGCGGGCAAAAACATTCAGTACTTC. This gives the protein CASSTLAGKNIQYF.

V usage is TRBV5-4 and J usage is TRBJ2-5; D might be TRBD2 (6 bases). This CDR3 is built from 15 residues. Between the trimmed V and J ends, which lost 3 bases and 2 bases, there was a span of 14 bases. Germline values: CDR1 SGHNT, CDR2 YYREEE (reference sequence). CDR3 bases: TGTGCCAGCAGCTCCTTTTTCGGGGGTCAAGAGACCCAGTACTTC. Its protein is CASSSFFGGQETQYF.

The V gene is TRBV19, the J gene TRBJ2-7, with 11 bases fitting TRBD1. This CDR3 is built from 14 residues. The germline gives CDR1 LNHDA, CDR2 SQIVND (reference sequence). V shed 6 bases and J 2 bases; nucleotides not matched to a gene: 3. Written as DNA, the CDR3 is TGTGCCAGTAGAGGACAGGGGGCAACCTACGAGCAGTACTTC. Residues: CASRGQGATYEQYF.

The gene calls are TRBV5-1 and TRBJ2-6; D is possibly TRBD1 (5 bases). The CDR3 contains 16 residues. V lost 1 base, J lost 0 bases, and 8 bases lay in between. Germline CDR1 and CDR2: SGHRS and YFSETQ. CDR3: CASSLTGVSGANVLTF. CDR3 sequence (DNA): TGCGCCAGCAGCTTGACAGGCGTCTCTGGGGCCAACGTCCTGACTTTC.

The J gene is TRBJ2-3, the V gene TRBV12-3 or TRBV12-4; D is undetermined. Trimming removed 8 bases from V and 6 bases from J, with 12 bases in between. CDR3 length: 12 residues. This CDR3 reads CASAFVADTQYF. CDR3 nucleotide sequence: TGTGCCAGCGCCTTTGTGGCGGATACGCAGTATTTT.

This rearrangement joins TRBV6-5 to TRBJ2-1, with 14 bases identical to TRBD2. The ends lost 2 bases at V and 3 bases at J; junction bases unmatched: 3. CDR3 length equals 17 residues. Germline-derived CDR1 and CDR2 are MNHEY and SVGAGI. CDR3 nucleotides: TGTGCCAGCAGTTACATGGGACTAGCGGGGGTCTACAATGAGCAGTTCTTC. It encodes CASSYMGLAGVYNEQFF.

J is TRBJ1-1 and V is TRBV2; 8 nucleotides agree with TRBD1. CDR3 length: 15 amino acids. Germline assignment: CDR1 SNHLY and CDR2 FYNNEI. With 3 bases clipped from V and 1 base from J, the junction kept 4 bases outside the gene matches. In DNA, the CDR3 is TGTGCCAGCAGTGATCTAGGACAGGGGAACACTGAAGCTTTCTTT. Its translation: CASSDLGQGNTEAFF.

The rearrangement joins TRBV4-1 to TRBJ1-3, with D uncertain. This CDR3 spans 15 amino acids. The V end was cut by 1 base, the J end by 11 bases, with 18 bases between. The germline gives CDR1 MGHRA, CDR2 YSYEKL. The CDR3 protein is CASSQVGLSIGPIYF. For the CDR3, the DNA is TGCGCCAGCAGCCAAGTGGGCCTCTCAATCGGTCCCATATATTTT.

The CDR3 DNA reads as TGCAGCGTTCGGACAGGTTCGGAAAAACTGTTTTTT. It yields the protein CSVRTGSEKLFF. The V and J genes are TRBV29-1 and TRBJ1-4; TRBD1 matches at 7 bases. The V gene's germline CDR1 is SQVTM and CDR2 ANQGSEA. The CDR3 sequence is 12 residues long. Losses at the gene ends were 5 bases for V and 8 bases for J; bases not matched to a gene: 5.

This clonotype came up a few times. The CDR3 region is CAISEVRRTYEQYF. The CDR3 DNA reads TGTGCCATCAGTGAAGTCAGGCGAACCTACGAGCAGTACTTC. The chain is built from TRBV10-3 and TRBJ2-7; D is undetermined. Germline V CDR1 and CDR2: ENHRY, SYGVKD. Trimming removed 3 bases from V and 2 bases from J, with 11 bases in between. The CDR3 has 14 amino acids.

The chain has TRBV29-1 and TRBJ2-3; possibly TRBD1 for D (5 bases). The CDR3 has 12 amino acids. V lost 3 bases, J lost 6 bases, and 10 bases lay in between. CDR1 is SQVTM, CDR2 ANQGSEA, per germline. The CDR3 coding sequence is TGCAGCGTTGAGGTTGCAGGGGATACGCAGTATTTT. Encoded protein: CSVEVAGDTQYF.

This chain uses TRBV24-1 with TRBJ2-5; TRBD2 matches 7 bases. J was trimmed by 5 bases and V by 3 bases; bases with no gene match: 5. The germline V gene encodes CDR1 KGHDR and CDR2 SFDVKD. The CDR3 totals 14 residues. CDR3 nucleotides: TGTGCCACCAGTGATAATAACGGGGGGGAGACCCAGTACTTC. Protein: CATSDNNGGETQYF.

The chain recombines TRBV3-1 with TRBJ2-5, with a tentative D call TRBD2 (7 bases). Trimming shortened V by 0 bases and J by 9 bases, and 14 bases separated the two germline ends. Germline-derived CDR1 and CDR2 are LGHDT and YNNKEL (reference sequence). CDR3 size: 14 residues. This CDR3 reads CASSQEGQGRAQYF. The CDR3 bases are TGTGCCAGCAGCCAAGAAGGGCAGGGGAGGGCCCAGTACTTC.

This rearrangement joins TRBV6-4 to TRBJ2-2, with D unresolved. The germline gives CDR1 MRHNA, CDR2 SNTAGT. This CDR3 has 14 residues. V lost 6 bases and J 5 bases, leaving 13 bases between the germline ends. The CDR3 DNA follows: TGTGCCAGCAGCAGTATCCTTGGGACCGGGGAGCTGTTTTTT. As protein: CASSSILGTGELFF.

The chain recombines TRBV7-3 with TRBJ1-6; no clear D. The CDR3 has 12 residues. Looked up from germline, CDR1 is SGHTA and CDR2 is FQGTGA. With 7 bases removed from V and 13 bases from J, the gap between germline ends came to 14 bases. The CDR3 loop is CASTSNGAPLHF. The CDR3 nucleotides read TGTGCCAGCACCTCGAATGGTGCGCCCCTCCACTTT.

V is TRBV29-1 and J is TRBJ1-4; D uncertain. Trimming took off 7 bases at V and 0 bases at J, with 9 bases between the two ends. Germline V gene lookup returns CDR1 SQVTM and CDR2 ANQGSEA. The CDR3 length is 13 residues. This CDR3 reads CSAGLSTNEKLFF. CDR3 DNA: TGCAGCGCTGGCCTCTCAACTAATGAAAAACTGTTTTTT.

The CDR3 DNA follows: TGTGCCAGCAGTTACGGGTTAGTAGGGGGCGAGGTGAACACTGAAGCTTTCTTT. As protein: CASSYGLVGGEVNTEAFF. V gene TRBV6-2 or TRBV6-3 combines with J gene TRBJ1-1, with 7 bases fitting TRBD1. The length of the CDR3 is 18 residues. Germline assignment: CDR1 MNHEY and CDR2 SVGEGT. After removal of 2 bases from V and 0 bases from J, the junction contained 12 bases not matched to a gene.

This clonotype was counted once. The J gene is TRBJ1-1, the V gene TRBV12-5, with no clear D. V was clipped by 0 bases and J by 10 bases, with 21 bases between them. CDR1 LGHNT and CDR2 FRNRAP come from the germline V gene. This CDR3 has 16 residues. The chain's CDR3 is CASGLVISDRPVRAFF. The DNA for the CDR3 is TGTGCTAGTGGTTTGGTCATTTCCGACCGGCCCGTGAGAGCTTTCTTT.

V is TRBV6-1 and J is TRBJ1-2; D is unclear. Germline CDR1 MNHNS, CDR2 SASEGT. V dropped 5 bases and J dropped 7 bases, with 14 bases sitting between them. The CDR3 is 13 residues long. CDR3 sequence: CASSLTVASGYTF. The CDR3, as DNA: TGTGCCAGCAGTCTAACGGTCGCGTCTGGCTACACCTTC.

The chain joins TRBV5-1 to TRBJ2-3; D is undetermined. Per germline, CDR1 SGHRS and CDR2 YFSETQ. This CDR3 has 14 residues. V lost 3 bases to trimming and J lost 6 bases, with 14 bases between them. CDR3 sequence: CASSSPVSRDTQYF. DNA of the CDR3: TGCGCCAGCAGCTCCCCGGTCTCTCGGGATACGCAGTATTTT.

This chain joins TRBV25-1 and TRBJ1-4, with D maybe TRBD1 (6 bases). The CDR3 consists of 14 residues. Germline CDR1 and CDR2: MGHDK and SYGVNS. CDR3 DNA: TGTGCGTCTTCTGAGCCGGGGGGCAGGGAAAAACTGTTTTTT. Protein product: CASSEPGGREKLFF.

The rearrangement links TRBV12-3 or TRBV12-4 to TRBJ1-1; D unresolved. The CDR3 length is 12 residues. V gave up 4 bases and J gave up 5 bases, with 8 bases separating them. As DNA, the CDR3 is TGTGCCAGCAGTTGGACGAGGACTGAAGCTTTCTTT. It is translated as CASSWTRTEAFF.

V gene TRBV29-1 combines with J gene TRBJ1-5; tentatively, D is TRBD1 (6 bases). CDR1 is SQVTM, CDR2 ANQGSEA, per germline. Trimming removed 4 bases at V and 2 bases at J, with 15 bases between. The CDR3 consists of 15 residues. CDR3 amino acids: CSVAQGGSGNQPQHF. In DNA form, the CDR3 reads TGCAGCGTTGCACAGGGAGGGTCGGGCAATCAGCCCCAGCATTTT.

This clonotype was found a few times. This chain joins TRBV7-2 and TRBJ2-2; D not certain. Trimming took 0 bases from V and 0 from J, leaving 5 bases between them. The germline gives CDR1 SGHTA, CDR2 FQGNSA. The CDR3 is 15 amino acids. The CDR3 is CASSLAVSNTGELFF. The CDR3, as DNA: TGTGCCAGCAGCTTAGCGGTATCGAACACCGGGGAGCTGTTTTTT.

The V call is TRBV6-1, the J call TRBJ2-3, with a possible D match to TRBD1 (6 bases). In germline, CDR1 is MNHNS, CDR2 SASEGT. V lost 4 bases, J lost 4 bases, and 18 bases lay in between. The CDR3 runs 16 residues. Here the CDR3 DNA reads TGTGCCAGCAGTGCTTACGGGACCCCAGGGGCAGATACGCAGTATTTT. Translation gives CASSAYGTPGADTQYF.

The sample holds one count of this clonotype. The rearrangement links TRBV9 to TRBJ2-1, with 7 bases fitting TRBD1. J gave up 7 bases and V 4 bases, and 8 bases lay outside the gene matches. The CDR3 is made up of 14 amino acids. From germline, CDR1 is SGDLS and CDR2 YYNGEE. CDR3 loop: CASSPRTGRNEQFF. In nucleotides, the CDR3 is TGTGCCAGCAGCCCGCGGACAGGCAGGAATGAGCAGTTCTTC.

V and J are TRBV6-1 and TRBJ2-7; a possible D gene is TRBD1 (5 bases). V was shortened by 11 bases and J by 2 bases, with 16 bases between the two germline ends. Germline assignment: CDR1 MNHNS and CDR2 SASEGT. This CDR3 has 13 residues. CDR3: CAGSRQQPYEQYF. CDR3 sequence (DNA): TGTGCCGGTTCTCGACAGCAACCCTACGAGCAGTACTTC.